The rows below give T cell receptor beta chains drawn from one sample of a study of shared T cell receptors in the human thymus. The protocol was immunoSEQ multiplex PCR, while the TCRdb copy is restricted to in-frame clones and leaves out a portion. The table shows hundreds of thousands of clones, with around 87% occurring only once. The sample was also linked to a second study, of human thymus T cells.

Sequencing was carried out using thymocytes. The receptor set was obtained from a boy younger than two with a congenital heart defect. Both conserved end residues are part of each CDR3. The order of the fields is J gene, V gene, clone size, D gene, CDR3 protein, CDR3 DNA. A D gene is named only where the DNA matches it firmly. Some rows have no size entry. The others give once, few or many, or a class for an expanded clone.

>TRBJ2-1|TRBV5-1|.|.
CASSLAGFQSGSSSYNEQFF
TGCGCCAGCAGCTTGGCCGGTTTCCAGAGCGGGTCGAGCTCCTACAATGAGCAGTTCTTC
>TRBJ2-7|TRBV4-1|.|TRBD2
CASSRTSGRDEQYF
TGCGCCAGCAGTAGGACTAGCGGGAGGGACGAGCAGTACTTC
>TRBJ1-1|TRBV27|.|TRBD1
CASSPIRQGSMNTEAFF
TGTGCCAGCAGTCCGATTCGACAGGGGAGCATGAACACTGAAGCTTTCTTT
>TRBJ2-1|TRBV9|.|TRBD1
CASSVGMTGTDNEQFF
TGTGCCAGCAGCGTAGGTATGACAGGGACAGACAATGAGCAGTTCTTC
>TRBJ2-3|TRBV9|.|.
CASSVAFPDTQYF
TGTGCCAGCAGCGTAGCTTTTCCAGATACGCAGTATTTT
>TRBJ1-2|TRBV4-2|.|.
CASSQEGRFHTF
TGTGCCAGCAGCCAAGAGGGCCGATTTCACACCTTC
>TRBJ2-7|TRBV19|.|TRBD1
CASSMTGGYYEQYF
TGTGCCAGTAGTATGACAGGGGGCTACTACGAGCAGTACTTC
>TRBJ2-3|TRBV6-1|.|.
CASRPTGTITDTQYF
TGTGCCAGCAGACCGACAGGAACGATCACAGATACGCAGTATTTT
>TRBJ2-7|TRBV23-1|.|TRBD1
CASSQPKGTGTGGYEQYF
TGCGCCAGCAGTCAGCCTAAGGGAACCGGGACAGGGGGATACGAGCAGTACTTC
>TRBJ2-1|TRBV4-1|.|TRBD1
CASSQDWFRTGAYNEQFF
TGCGCCAGCAGCCAAGATTGGTTCCGGACAGGGGCCTACAATGAGCAGTTCTTC
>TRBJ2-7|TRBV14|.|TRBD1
CASSQDGPAQTGAYEQYF
TGTGCCAGCAGCCAAGATGGCCCGGCCCAGACAGGGGCCTACGAGCAGTACTTC
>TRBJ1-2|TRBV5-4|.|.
CASSLARTPGHGDYGYTF
TGTGCCAGCAGCTTGGCTAGAACCCCCGGACACGGAGACTATGGCTACACCTTC
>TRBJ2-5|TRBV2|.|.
CAIRTEETQYF
TGTGCCATACGGACAGAAGAGACCCAGTACTTC
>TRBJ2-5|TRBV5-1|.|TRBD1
CASSSDRGAAETQYF
TGCGCCAGCAGCTCGGACAGGGGTGCGGCGGAGACCCAGTACTTC
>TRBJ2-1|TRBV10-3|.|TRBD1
CAISHRDRGVNEQFF
TGTGCCATCAGTCACCGGGACAGGGGTGTCAATGAGCAGTTCTTC
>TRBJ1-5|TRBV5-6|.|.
CASSGGVPQHF
TGTGCCAGCAGCGGAGGGGTACCCCAGCATTTT
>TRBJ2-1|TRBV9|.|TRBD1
CASSVGSGQAYSYNEQFF
TGTGCCAGCAGCGTAGGCTCCGGACAGGCATACTCCTACAATGAGCAGTTCTTC
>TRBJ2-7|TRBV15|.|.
CATSRAPKFPDEQYF
TGTGCCACCAGCAGAGCCCCTAAGTTCCCGGACGAGCAGTACTTC
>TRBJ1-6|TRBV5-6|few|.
CASSLGLSMESPLHF
TGTGCCAGCAGCTTGGGACTATCGATGGAGTCACCCCTCCACTTT
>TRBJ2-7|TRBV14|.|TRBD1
CASSQGVRDRGYEQYF
TGTGCCAGCAGCCAAGGGGTGAGGGACAGGGGCTACGAGCAGTACTTC
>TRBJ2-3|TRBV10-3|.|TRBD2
CAISEWEGSTDTQYF
TGTGCCATCAGTGAGTGGGAGGGCAGCACAGATACGCAGTATTTT
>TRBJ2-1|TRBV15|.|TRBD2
CATSRTKRGPRTYNEQFF
TGTGCCACCAGCCGGACTAAGCGGGGCCCCAGAACTTACAATGAGCAGTTCTTC
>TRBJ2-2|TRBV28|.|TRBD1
CASSVRTGQPNTGELFF
TGTGCCAGCAGTGTCAGAACGGGACAGCCTAACACCGGGGAGCTGTTTTTT
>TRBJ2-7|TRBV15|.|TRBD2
CATSRDISGTSGRAAYEQYF
TGTGCCACCAGCAGAGACATCTCGGGGACTAGCGGGAGGGCCGCCTACGAGCAGTACTTC
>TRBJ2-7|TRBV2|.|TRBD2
CASSEWGGSHEQYF
TGTGCCAGCAGTGAATGGGGAGGGAGCCACGAGCAGTACTTC
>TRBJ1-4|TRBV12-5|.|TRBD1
CASAIRGPTNEKLFF
TGTGCTAGTGCTATCAGGGGGCCGACTAATGAAAAACTGTTTTTT
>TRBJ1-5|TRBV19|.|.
CASNSQRRQPQHF
TGTGCCAGTAATTCCCAGAGGCGACAGCCCCAGCATTTT